This TCR beta chain comes out of a study of human thymus T cells. CDR3 length: 16 residues. CDR1 is WSHSY, CDR2 SAAADI, per germline. The ends lost 4 bases at V and 4 bases at J; junction bases unmatched: 11. The table came from immunoSEQ multiplex PCR; TCRdb's copy has only in-frame clones and leaves some out. The data contain about 78,000 clones, around 96% of them seen just once; the ten biggest clones take up 0.025% to 0.04%. The study used thymus tissue resected during corrective heart surgery. This TCR derives from a boy under three years old with a congenital heart defect but otherwise immunologically healthy. Sequenced: thymus tissue. This chain joins TRBV10-2 and TRBJ1-2; TRBD1 agrees at 8 bases. Here the CDR3 DNA reads TGCGCCAGCAGTGTTTTACAGGGGGTCGGTCGCTATGGCTACACCTTC. It specifies CASSVLQGVGRYGYTF.